A single sample gave rise to the 16 T cell receptor beta chains below, sequenced in a study of T cell repertoires in cytomegalovirus infection. One entry per CDR3 protein results from TCRdb running MiXCR on the reads. The sample yields around 320,000 distinct CDR3 sequences, 8% to 10% seen once. Sequencing was done on a sample of PBMCs. The receptors were gathered from a human donor in good health (CMV status not recorded). Some clones in this sample may be carry-over from other donors' samples.

The J gene is TRBJ2-2, the V gene TRBV11-2, with TRBD2 matching over 14 bases. Looked up from germline, CDR1 is SGHAT and CDR2 is FQNNGV. CDR3 size: 16 residues. V was clipped by 1 base and J by 5 bases; unmatched bases: 0. The CDR3 nucleotides are TGTGCCAGCAGCTTAGGACTAGCGGGAGGGACCGGGGAGCTGTTTTTT. Encoded protein: CASSLGLAGGTGELFF. The whole variable domain, remainder taken from reference TRBV11-2 and TRBJ2-2, is EAGVAQSPRYKIIEKRQSVAFWCNPISGHATLYWYQQILGQGPKLLIQFQNNGVVDDSQLPKDRFSAERLKGVDSTLKIQPAKLEDSAVYLCASSLGLAGGTGELFFGEGSRLTVL.

This clonotype came up many times. The chain links TRBV7-9 to TRBJ2-3; 10 nucleotides align to TRBD2. The V gene end was trimmed by 5 bases and the J gene end by 0 bases; junction bases not matched to a gene: 2. The CDR3 extends over 15 amino acids. Per the germline V gene, CDR1 is SEHNR and CDR2 is FQNEAQ (reference sequence). The CDR3 nucleotides read TGTGCCAGCAGCCCTAGCGGGAGTAGCACAGATACGCAGTATTTT. Protein product: CASSPSGSSTDTQYF.

This clonotype has more than one count but fewer than ten. The chain joins TRBV19 to TRBJ1-4, with 7 bases aligning to TRBD1. This CDR3 is 16 amino acids long. Germline V gene sequence: CDR1 LNHDA, CDR2 SQIVND (reference sequence). The V segment lost 2 bases and the J segment 8 bases; nucleotides outside the gene matches: 11. The CDR3 sequence is CASSIYSRGTAEKLFF. The DNA for the CDR3 is TGTGCCAGTAGTATATATTCCAGGGGGACCGCCGAAAAACTGTTTTTT.

This clonotype showed up many times. The chain couples TRBV6-1 to TRBJ1-1; 12 nucleotides align to TRBD1. The germline CDR1 and CDR2 sequences are MNHNS and SASEGT. The CDR3 has 16 residues. Trimming took 5 bases from V and 2 from J; bases not matched to a gene: 6. CDR3 nucleotides: TGTGCCAGCAGTCGGGACAGGGGGCCAGGTAACACTGAAGCTTTCTTT. Residues: CASSRDRGPGNTEAFF.

This clonotype was found many times. The J gene is TRBJ1-2, the V gene TRBV12-3 or TRBV12-4; 7 bases are a match to TRBD1. The CDR3 runs 14 residues. V lost 4 bases, J lost 7 bases, and 9 bases stayed unmatched. CDR3 sequence: CASSSDRVGSGYTF. Written as DNA, the CDR3 is TGTGCCAGCAGTTCCGACAGGGTCGGGTCTGGCTACACCTTC.

This clonotype was seen ten or more times. V gene TRBV7-2 combines with J gene TRBJ1-2, with 9 bases identical to TRBD1. Germline-derived CDR1 and CDR2 are SGHTA and FQGNSA. CDR3 size: 15 residues. The J segment lost 8 bases and the V segment lost 4 bases, leaving 11 bases of the junction unmatched. As DNA, the CDR3 is TGTGCCAGCAGCTCATCCGGGACAGGGTATGAGGGCTACACCTTC. The encoded protein is CASSSSGTGYEGYTF.

This clonotype was seen only a few times. CDR3 region: CASTAGGWGEKLFF. The CDR3 DNA reads as TGTGCCAGTACTGCGGGAGGCTGGGGGGAAAAACTGTTTTTT. The rearrangement links TRBV19 to TRBJ1-4, with a weak D call TRBD1 (5 bases). Germline CDR1 LNHDA, CDR2 SQIVND (reference sequence). V lost 7 bases and J 8 bases, leaving 17 bases between the germline ends. This CDR3 region has 14 residues.

J is TRBJ2-2 and V is TRBV7-9; TRBD1 agrees at 10 bases. V trimming: 4 bases; J trimming: 7 bases; junction bases outside the gene matches: 6. Germline CDR1 reads SEHNR; CDR2 reads FQNEAQ (reference sequence). This CDR3 contains 15 residues. The CDR3 coding sequence is TGTGCCAGCAGCTACCGGGACAGGGGTCACGGGGAGCTGTTTTTT. It specifies CASSYRDRGHGELFF. Drawing the rest from reference TRBV7-9 and TRBJ2-2, the complete variable domain is DTGVSQNPRHKITKRGQNVTFRCDPISEHNRLYWYRQTLGQGPEFLTYFQNEAQLEKSRLLSDRFSAERPKGSFSTLEIQRTEQGDSAMYLCASSYRDRGHGELFFGEGSRLTVL.

The rearrangement uses TRBV12-3 or TRBV12-4 and TRBJ2-1, with TRBD2 as a possible D gene (5 bases). This CDR3 region has 12 residues. Trimming stripped 6 bases from V and 10 bases from J, with 13 bases between. CDR3 nucleotide sequence: TGTGCCAGCAGCCGATCCGGGGTCGAGCAGTTCTTC. Its protein is CASSRSGVEQFF.

In its sample, this clonotype was seen a few times. The chain is built from TRBV29-1 and TRBJ2-7, with 8 bases identical to TRBD1. Trimming cost V 1 base and J 2 bases; bases outside gene matches: 4. CDR1 and CDR2 (germline): SQVTM, ANQGSEA. The CDR3 totals 14 residues. The CDR3 protein is CSVEGTGNPYEQYF. The CDR3 region has the DNA TGCAGCGTTGAAGGGACAGGGAATCCCTACGAGCAGTACTTC.

On this clonotype: The CDR3 does not end in the conserved phenylalanine or tryptophan, so this is likely a read error. The V call is TRBV10-3, the J call TRBJ2-2; 9 positions match TRBD2. This CDR3 is built from 17 residues. Trimming cost V 6 bases and J 0 bases; bases outside gene matches: 8. Germline-derived CDR1 and CDR2 are ENHRY and SYGVKD. CDR3 in amino acids: CAIRGSGSTSNTGELFL. The CDR3 DNA is TGTGCCATCAGGGGTAGCGGGAGCACCTCGAACACCGGGGAGCTGTTTCTT.

This chain joins TRBV4-3 and TRBJ2-7; tentatively, D is TRBD1 (5 bases). The germline V gene has CDR1 LGHNA and CDR2 YSLEER. Trimming cost V 1 base and J 2 bases, with 12 bases left between them. The CDR3 is 15 amino acids. This CDR3 reads CASSQGWGQTYEQYF. DNA of the CDR3: TGCGCCAGCAGCCAAGGATGGGGCCAAACCTACGAGCAGTACTTC.

The rearrangement uses TRBV3-1 and TRBJ1-5, with TRBD1 matching over 8 bases. The CDR3 extends over 16 amino acids. Germline loops: CDR1 LGHDT, CDR2 YNNKEL (reference sequence). V lost 3 bases and J lost 1; bases outside the gene matches: 5. The CDR3 loop reads CASSHTNRGSNQPQHF. The CDR3 nucleotides are TGTGCCAGCAGCCACACCAACAGGGGGAGCAATCAGCCCCAGCATTTT.

This clonotype was seen a single time. V usage is TRBV7-2 and J usage is TRBJ2-3, with TRBD2 identical over 13 bases. Looked up from germline, CDR1 is SGHTA and CDR2 is FQGNSA. The CDR3 spans 17 residues. After removal of 4 bases from V and 5 bases from J, the junction contained 9 bases not matched to a gene. CDR3 residues: CASSSTSGGAAKDTQYF. The CDR3 DNA sequence: TGTGCCAGCAGCTCTACTAGCGGGGGGGCCGCGAAAGATACGCAGTATTTT. The full variable domain, with the rest looked up from reference TRBV7-2 and TRBJ2-3, is GAGVSQSPSNKVTEKGKDVELRCDPISGHTALYWYRQSLGQGLEFLIYFQGNSAPDKSGLPSDRFSAERTGGSVSTLTIQRTQQEDSAVYLCASSSTSGGAAKDTQYFGPGTRLTVL.

This clonotype was detected many times. The CDR3 here is CASRSREVPTDTQYF. CDR3 coding DNA: TGTGCCAGCCGGAGCAGGGAGGTACCCACAGATACGCAGTATTTT. V gene TRBV6-1 combines with J gene TRBJ2-3, with D perhaps TRBD2 (6 bases). Looked up from germline, CDR1 is MNHNS and CDR2 is SASEGT. This CDR3 region has 15 residues. Trimming stripped 8 bases from V and 2 bases from J, with 17 bases between.

This clonotype was observed a few times. The chain is built from TRBV2 and TRBJ2-2; D is tentatively TRBD1 or TRBD2 (5 bases each). The germline V gene has CDR1 SNHLY and CDR2 FYNNEI. The CDR3 totals 15 residues. The V end lost 6 bases, the J end lost 1 base, and 12 bases lay between the germline ends. CDR3 region: CASRDTSMNTGELFF. CDR3 bases: TGTGCCAGCAGGGACACTAGTATGAACACCGGGGAGCTGTTTTTT.